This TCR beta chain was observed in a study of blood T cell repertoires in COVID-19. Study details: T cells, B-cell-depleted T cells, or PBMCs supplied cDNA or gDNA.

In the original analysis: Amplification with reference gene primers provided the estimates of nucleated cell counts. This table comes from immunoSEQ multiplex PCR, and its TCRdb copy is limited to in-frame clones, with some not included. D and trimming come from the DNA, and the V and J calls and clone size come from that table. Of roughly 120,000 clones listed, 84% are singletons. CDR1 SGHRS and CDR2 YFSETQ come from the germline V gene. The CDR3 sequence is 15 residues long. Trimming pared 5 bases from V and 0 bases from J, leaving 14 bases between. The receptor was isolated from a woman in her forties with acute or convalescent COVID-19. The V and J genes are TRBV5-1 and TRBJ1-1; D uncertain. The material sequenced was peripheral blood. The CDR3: CASRREKVMNTEAFF. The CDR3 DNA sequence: TGCGCCAGCAGAAGAGAGAAAGTCATGAACACTGAAGCTTTCTTT.